This T cell receptor beta chain is drawn from a study of cytomegalovirus exposure and HLA in healthy donors. About the research overall: Clustering assigned 81% of the approximately 370 genotyped donors to the Caucasian-associated ancestry cluster.

General study points: Rarity held for most TCR sequences, but there were some public TCRs that occurred in many donors. Segments of the TCR beta V type were, in most cases, productive about 87% or about 30% of the time in an earlier analysis.

Amplification used 60 Vbeta primers and 13 Jbeta primers. Sequencing used immunoSEQ multiplex PCR; TCRdb keeps in-frame clones, though not all of them. The data hold under 200,000 clones, with 68% observed a single time. To note about this clone: Its target is unknown.

At sampling all donors were nominally healthy, likely with unrecorded immune exposures. The CDR3 contains 15 residues. V was pared by 1 base and J by 1 base, with 3 bases of the junction left unmatched. CDR1 and CDR2 from the germline V gene are SGHNT and YYREEE (reference sequence). The clonotype originates from a man over 45 in good health and CMV-seronegative. Sequencing was done on a sample of PBMCs. The chain recombines TRBV5-4 with TRBJ1-1, with 8 bases matching TRBD1. The CDR3 loop reads CASSLFDRGNTEAFF. The CDR3 DNA sequence: TGTGCCAGCAGCTTGTTTGACAGGGGGAACACTGAAGCTTTCTTT.